A selection of T cell receptor beta chains follows, all from one sample in a study of Graves' ophthalmopathy and Graves' hyperthyroidism. One entry per CDR3 protein results from TCRdb running MiXCR on the multiplex PCR reads. The sample has around 1.1 million distinct CDR3 sequences; 36% are singletons. Sequencing was done on a sample of peripheral blood or thyroid tissue (not recorded which). Receptors were obtained from an adult man with Graves' hyperthyroidism. Each CDR3 is given with its conserved first and last residue. The order of the fields is clone size, J gene, D gene, V gene, CDR3 DNA, CDR3 protein. The D gene is left open where the match is weak. A row's size may be missing; if present it is once, few, many or a size class.

. | TRBJ2-7 | . | TRBV5-1 | TGCGCCAGCAGCTTGGAACGGGGGCGCCCCTCCGAGCAGTACTTC | CASSLERGRPSEQYF
. | TRBJ1-2 | . | TRBV20-1 | TGCAGTGCTAGCCCGGACGGTTGGGGGCATGGCTACACCTTC | CSASPDGWGHGYTF
. | TRBJ2-5 | TRBD2 | TRBV24-1 | TGTGCCAGCAGTCCCCCCGGGGCTAGCGGGGAAGAGACCCAGTACTTC | CASSPPGASGEETQYF
many | TRBJ2-7 | TRBD1 | TRBV19 | TGTGCCAGTAGAGGGGGCGGAGGAACCTACGAGCAGTACTTC | CASRGGGGTYEQYF
few | TRBJ2-6 | . | TRBV10-3 | TGTGCCATCAGTGAGTGGACAGACCCAACCGCCAACGTCCTGACTTTC | CAISEWTDPTANVLTF
. | TRBJ2-5 | . | TRBV2 | TGTGCCAGCTTCCAGGGACAAGAGACCCAGTACTTC | CASFQGQETQYF
many | TRBJ2-7 | . | TRBV29-1 | TGCAGCGTTGGCCGGACGGATAGAGGGGGCGAGCAGTACTTC | CSVGRTDRGGEQYF
many | TRBJ1-1 | . | TRBV25-1 | TGTGCCAGCAGTGAACACCGCAGGGGCGCGGGGATGAACACTGAAGCTTTCTTT | CASSEHRRGAGMNTEAFF
. | TRBJ1-6 | TRBD1 | TRBV5-1 | TGCGCCAGCAGCTTGGACCAGGGGGAGAGTTCACCCCTCCACTTT | CASSLDQGESSPLHF
. | TRBJ2-5 | . | TRBV29-1 | TGCAGCGTTTCCGGCGGGGAGGAGACCCAGTACTTC | CSVSGGEETQYF
. | TRBJ2-1 | . | TRBV7-9 | TGTGCCATCCTTGTGTCCAATGCTGAGCAGTTCTTC | CAILVSNAEQFF
many | TRBJ1-3 | . | TRBV14 | TGTGCCAGCAGTCCCCCCGAGCTAGGGGGAAACACCATATATTTT | CASSPPELGGNTIYF
few | TRBJ2-7 | . | TRBV27 | TGTGCCAGCAGTCCCACGGGACCAGCGTACGAGCAGTACTTC | CASSPTGPAYEQYF
few | TRBJ2-7 | TRBD1 | TRBV10-3 | TGTGCCAGCGTACGGGACAGGGGGGCCTACGAGCAGTACTTC | CASVRDRGAYEQYF
. | TRBJ2-3 | TRBD2 | TRBV2 | TGTGCCAGCCAGACTAGCGGCTTTAGCACAGATACGCAGTATTTT | CASQTSGFSTDTQYF
few | TRBJ1-2 | TRBD1 | TRBV28 | TGTGCCAGCAGCCAGGGGGCCGGTAACTATGGCTACACCTTC | CASSQGAGNYGYTF
. | TRBJ1-5 | . | TRBV2 | TGTGCCAGCACGGGGTCAGGGGTCGAGAATCAGCCCCAGCATTTT | CASTGSGVENQPQHF
. | TRBJ2-5 | TRBD2 | TRBV11-2 | TGTGCCAGCAGCTTAACGGGGGGGTTACAAGAGACCCAGTACTTC | CASSLTGGLQETQYF
many | TRBJ1-4 | . | TRBV10-3 | TGTGCCATCAGTGAGAGAGCGGATGAAAAACTGTTTTTT | CAISERADEKLFF
few | TRBJ2-7 | . | TRBV27 | TGTGCCAGCAGTCCCCGACCGGGTCCCTACGAGCAGTACTTC | CASSPRPGPYEQYF
many | TRBJ1-5 | . | TRBV7-8 | TGTGCCAGCAGCCCAGCAGAAACCAATCAGCCCCAGCATTTT | CASSPAETNQPQHF
. | TRBJ1-1 | . | TRBV12-3/TRBV12-4 | TGTGCCAGCAGTTTGATGGAGGGGAACACTGAAGCTTTCTTT | CASSLMEGNTEAFF
few | TRBJ2-7 | . | TRBV4-2 | TGTGCCAGCAGCCAAGAAGGGGGGGAAAGCTACGAGCAGTACTTC | CASSQEGGESYEQYF
many | TRBJ2-7 | . | TRBV29-1 | TGCAGCGTTGTACAGGGTGCCTCCTACGAGCAGTACTTC | CSVVQGASYEQYF
many | TRBJ1-1 | TRBD1 | TRBV5-5 | TGTGCCAGCGGACGACAGGGATTGAACACTGAAGCTTTCTTT | CASGRQGLNTEAFF
many | TRBJ1-2 | . | TRBV7-8 | TGTGCCAGCAGCTTAGTCTCGGGGGCGCGTAGCTATGGCTACACCTTC | CASSLVSGARSYGYTF
. | TRBJ2-2 | . | TRBV7-3 | TGTGCCAGCAGCTTTACGGGAGTAATGACCGGGGAGCTGTTTTTT | CASSFTGVMTGELFF
. | TRBJ1-2 | TRBD1 | TRBV15 | TGTGCCACCAGCAGAAAACAGGGGGCTAACTATGGCTACACCTTC | CATSRKQGANYGYTF
. | TRBJ1-3 | . | TRBV2 | TGTGCCAGCAGTGAGCAGGGATTCACCATATATTTT | CASSEQGFTIYF
many | TRBJ2-7 | TRBD1 | TRBV2 | TGTGCCAGCAGAAGACAGGGGATGGGGGCCTACGAGCAGTACTTC | CASRRQGMGAYEQYF
. | TRBJ1-2 | TRBD1 | TRBV20-1 | TGCAGTGCCGAGACAGGGGAGGACTATGGCTACACCTTC | CSAETGEDYGYTF
. | TRBJ1-2 | . | TRBV7-6 | TGTGCCAGCAGCCGAGACAGAGATTGGGGCTACACCTTC | CASSRDRDWGYTF
few | TRBJ2-5 | . | TRBV28 | TGTGCCAGCAGTTTTTCCGCCAGGCTGGGGGCGACCCAGTACTTC | CASSFSARLGATQYF
. | TRBJ2-7 | TRBD2 | TRBV7-7 | TGTGCCAGCAGCACCGGGAGCGGGAGGGGTGAGCAGTACTTC | CASSTGSGRGEQYF
few | TRBJ1-6 | . | TRBV2 | TGTGCCAGCAGTTACGGGCCCGGGACTTTGGACGGGGCGAAAACCCTCCACTTT | CASSYGPGTLDGAKTLHF
many | TRBJ1-1 | . | TRBV4-3 | TGCGCCAGCAGTTCGGACACGAACACTGAAGCTTTCTTT | CASSSDTNTEAFF
many | TRBJ1-6 | . | TRBV7-9 | TGTGCCAGCAGCTTGGGGGGCCCAGATTCACCCCTCCACTTT | CASSLGGPDSPLHF
many | TRBJ1-2 | . | TRBV10-3 | TGTGCCATCAGCGCCGGGGGAACGGAAGTACTGGGCTACACCTTC | CAISAGGTEVLGYTF
few | TRBJ1-1 | TRBD1 | TRBV9 | TGTGCCAGCAGCCCAGGGGGGGGGCCCACTGAAGCTTTCTTT | CASSPGGGPTEAFF
. | TRBJ2-7 | . | TRBV7-8 | TGTGCCAGCAGCTCCGGGCCCCCCACAGGTTACGAGCAGTACTTC | CASSSGPPTGYEQYF
many | TRBJ2-2 | . | TRBV6-4 | TGTGCCAGCAGTGAAGCGAACACCGGGGAGCTGTTTTTT | CASSEANTGELFF
many | TRBJ1-6 | . | TRBV7-8 | TGTGCCAGCAGCTTAACCGGGGATAATTCACCCCTCCACTTT | CASSLTGDNSPLHF
many | TRBJ1-1 | . | TRBV10-3 | TGTGCCATCAGTGAGCCGAGGGGGGGAGGGGGCACTGAAGCTTTCTTT | CAISEPRGGGGTEAFF
. | TRBJ1-5 | . | TRBV7-2 | TGTGCCAGCAGCCCGAGCGGGGACCAACGGTCCCAGCATTTT | CASSPSGDQRSQHF
. | TRBJ1-5 | . | TRBV7-2 | TGTGCCAGCAGATTAGGGGTGGGAATCAATCAGCCCCAGCATTTT | CASRLGVGINQPQHF
many | TRBJ2-7 | . | TRBV10-2 | TGCGCCAGCACTGGGACCGGGCACGAGCAGTACTTC | CASTGTGHEQYF
. | TRBJ2-5 | TRBD2 | TRBV24-1 | TGTGCCACCAGCTCTAGCGGGGGGTTACCGACAGAGACCCAGTACTTC | CATSSSGGLPTETQYF
many | TRBJ1-2 | . | TRBV14 | TGTGCCAGCAGCCAAGATGTGCGAGGGAGGGACTATGGCTACACCTTC | CASSQDVRGRDYGYTF
. | TRBJ2-7 | . | TRBV9 | TGTGCCAGCAGCGTTGAGGCAGGGTTGGCCACCTACGAGCAGTACTTC | CASSVEAGLATYEQYF
. | TRBJ2-5 | . | TRBV28 | TGTGCCAGCAGTTCGGGCGGCCTGAGGGAAGAGACCCAGTACTTC | CASSSGGLREETQYF
few | TRBJ2-2 | . | TRBV5-5 | TGTGCCAGCAGCTTAAACCCCGGGGGCAGTATCGCCGGGGAGCTGTTTTTT | CASSLNPGGSIAGELFF
. | TRBJ2-7 | TRBD1 | TRBV29-1 | TGCAGCGTCGGGGACAGCCACGAGCAGTACTTC | CSVGDSHEQYF
many | TRBJ1-6 | . | TRBV7-2 | TGTGCCAGCAGCCCCCCCGTCACAGGGATCGGGTCACCCCTCCACTTT | CASSPPVTGIGSPLHF
once | TRBJ2-7 | TRBD2 | TRBV20-1 | TGCAGTGCTGGAGAAGGGGACTACTCCTACGAGCAGTACTTC | CSAGEGDYSYEQYF
. | TRBJ2-5 | . | TRBV11-3 | TGTGCCAGCAGCTTAGGGGCGGGACGGAACCAAGAGACCCAGTACTTC | CASSLGAGRNQETQYF